This TCR beta chain was identified in a study of cytomegalovirus exposure and HLA in healthy donors. Germline V gives CDR1 SGHRS, CDR2 YFSETQ. The V end was cut by 2 bases, the J end by 8 bases, with 11 bases between. CDR3 length: 13 amino acids. Whole-study findings and limits: Prior analysis indicated that the majority of TCR beta V segments exhibited productivity approximately 90% or approximately 30% of the time. Across donors, sequencing depth was assumed by presence/absence analyses to be roughly uniform.

The PCR used 60 Vbeta and 13 Jbeta primers. The authors' processing: As a later analysis found, there were 80 million or so unique TCR beta chains, of which roughly 11 million were shared. Sequencing used immunoSEQ multiplex PCR; TCRdb keeps in-frame clones, though not all of them. V and J calls and clone size are those listed in that table; D and trimming were worked out from the DNA. Of roughly 200,000 clones in the sample, just under 70% were seen once. Comment on this clone: Its target is not known.

This TCR derives from a man in his forties in good health and CMV-seropositive. The sequenced sample consisted of PBMCs. The chain recombines TRBV5-1 with TRBJ1-5; D gene unclear. The CDR3 here is CASSFTGREPQHF. The DNA of the CDR3 is TGCGCCAGCAGCTTTACGGGAAGGGAGCCCCAGCATTTT.